The 23 T cell receptor beta chains below were found in one sample sequenced in a study of blood T cell repertoires in COVID-19. The table came from immunoSEQ multiplex PCR; TCRdb's copy has only in-frame clones and leaves some out. Among around 70,000 clones listed, 87% were seen once. Sequenced: peripheral blood. Every receptor here comes from a woman older than 75 with active or convalescent COVID-19.

The rearrangement joins TRBV1 to TRBJ1-5. TRBV1 counts as a pseudogene. The CDR3 sequence is 20 residues long. The CDR3 DNA reads TGCACCAGCAGCCAAGTCCGTTTTGAAGCTCAACGGGGGGTCAGCCAGCCCCAGCATTTT. It encodes CTSSQVRFEAQRGVSQPQHF.

The genes are TRBV5-1 and TRBJ2-7; possibly TRBD2 for D (6 bases). The CDR3 has 11 residues. Trimming took 6 bases from V and 3 from J, leaving 7 bases between them. Germline CDR1 is SGHRS and CDR2 is YFSETQ. CDR3 amino acids: CASTGDYEQYF. The DNA of the CDR3 is TGCGCCAGCACGGGGGACTACGAGCAGTACTTC. Together with reference TRBV5-1 and TRBJ2-7, the CDR3 gives the full variable domain: KAGVTQTPRYLIKTRGQQVTLSCSPISGHRSVSWYQQTPGQGLQFLFEYFSETQRNKGNFPGRFSGRQFSNSRSEMNVSTLELGDSALYLCASTGDYEQYFGPGTRLTVT.

The chain carries TRBV18 and TRBJ2-3; TRBD1 might be the D (6 bases). CDR3 length equals 15 residues. V was pared by 3 bases and J by 4 bases, with 14 bases between. The germline gives CDR1 KGHSH, CDR2 LQKENI. This CDR3 is CASSPPAQGSDTQYF. CDR3 bases: TGTGCCAGCTCACCGCCGGCACAGGGCTCAGATACGCAGTATTTT.

This chain uses TRBV7-3 with TRBJ1-1, with no clear D. The CDR3 contains 13 residues. The germline V gene encodes CDR1 SGHTA and CDR2 FQGTGA. The V gene lost 5 bases and the J gene lost 0 bases, with 7 bases spanning the gap. The CDR3 loop is CASSPSVNTEAFF. The CDR3 DNA reads as TGTGCCAGCAGCCCGAGTGTGAACACTGAAGCTTTCTTT.

The chain employs TRBV11-2 and TRBJ1-3; D is possibly TRBD1 (6 bases). From germline, CDR1 is SGHAT and CDR2 FQNNGV. With 5 bases removed from V and 3 bases from J, the gap between germline ends came to 17 bases. The CDR3 loop spans 16 amino acids. CDR3 amino acids: CASSTNQGRGGNTIYF. The CDR3 DNA reads as TGTGCCAGCAGCACAAATCAGGGCAGGGGTGGAAACACCATATATTTT.

This clone has more than one count but fewer than ten. Different DNA sequences within this sample yield the same CDR3. The chain couples TRBV4-1 to TRBJ1-2; possible D gene TRBD1, 6 bases. Per the germline V gene, CDR1 is MGHRA and CDR2 is YSYEKL. This CDR3 is 15 amino acids long. Trimming removed 0 bases at V and 1 base at J, with 9 bases between. The CDR3 DNA follows: TGCGCCAGCAGCCAAGATAGGGGGAGTAACTATGGCTACACCTTC. Amino acids: CASSQDRGSNYGYTF.

This sequence joins TRBV30 and TRBJ2-1, with D possibly matching TRBD2 (6 bases). V was clipped by 1 base and J by 4 bases, with 14 bases between them. The CDR3 has 15 residues. In germline, CDR1 is GTSNPN, CDR2 SVGIG (reference sequence). In nucleotides, the CDR3 is TGTGCCTGGAGTGGCGGCGGGGCCGGGTACAATGAGCAGTTCTTC. As protein: CAWSGGGAGYNEQFF.

This clone was detected once. The chain carries TRBV6-1 and TRBJ1-3; D ambiguous. This CDR3 has 14 amino acids. The V gene lost 3 bases and the J gene lost 4 bases, with 10 bases spanning the gap. Germline values: CDR1 MNHNS, CDR2 SASEGT. The DNA for the CDR3 is TGTGCCAGCAGTGACCTTAACTCAGGAAACACCATATATTTT. Its translation is CASSDLNSGNTIYF.

The chain recombines TRBV9 with TRBJ2-2; D gene unclear. There are 16 residues in the CDR3. CDR1 SGDLS and CDR2 YYNGEE come from the germline V gene. Trimming took 0 bases from V and 1 from J, leaving 10 bases between them. The CDR3 region has the DNA TGTGCCAGCAGCGTAGACCGTCCAGGGAACACCGGGGAGCTGTTTTTT. Translating gives CASSVDRPGNTGELFF.

The chain carries TRBV7-2 and TRBJ2-5; 8 nucleotides line up with TRBD2. CDR1 and CDR2 (germline): SGHTA, FQGNSA. Losses at the gene ends were 4 bases for V and 7 bases for J; bases not matched to a gene: 11. CDR3 length: 15 amino acids. CDR3: CASSSSGTSDWTQYF. The CDR3 DNA reads as TGTGCCAGCAGCTCCTCTGGGACTAGTGATTGGACCCAGTACTTC.

The chain uses TRBV19 and TRBJ1-5; the match to TRBD1 covers 9 bases. Germline CDR1 and CDR2: LNHDA and SQIVND (reference sequence). The length of the CDR3 is 16 residues. Trimming cost V 4 bases and J 6 bases; bases outside gene matches: 10. Written as DNA, the CDR3 is TGTGCCAGTAGTACCTCCGGGACAGGGTGGAGTCAGCCCCAGCATTTT. It is translated as CASSTSGTGWSQPQHF. Full variable domain (outside the CDR3, taken from reference TRBV19 and TRBJ1-5): DGGITQSPKYLFRKEGQNVTLSCEQNLNHDAMYWYRQDPGQGLRLIYYSQIVNDFQKGDIAEGYSVSREKKESFPLTVTSAQKNPTAFYLCASSTSGTGWSQPQHFGDGTRLSIL.

The chain is built from TRBV5-6 and TRBJ1-6; D ambiguous. The CDR3 runs to 14 residues. Trimming removed 0 bases at V and 10 bases at J, with 11 bases between. CDR1 is SGHDT and CDR2 is YYEEEE in the germline V gene. CDR3 sequence reads: CASSLASVESPLHF. The CDR3 bases are TGTGCCAGCAGCTTGGCAAGCGTGGAGTCACCCCTCCACTTT.

V gene TRBV11-2 combines with J gene TRBJ1-5; D gene ambiguous. V was shortened by 5 bases and J by 6 bases, with 17 bases between the two germline ends. Germline V gives CDR1 SGHAT, CDR2 FQNNGV. This CDR3 spans 15 amino acids. CDR3 sequence (DNA): TGTGCCAGCAGCCCTAATCCCCAAGGCGGTCAGCCCCAGCATTTT. Encoded protein: CASSPNPQGGQPQHF.

This chain's CDR3 is CASSYADSLKAFF. The CDR3 DNA follows: TGTGCCAGCAGTTACGCTGACAGCCTTAAGGCTTTCTTT. The rearrangement joins TRBV6-6 to TRBJ1-1; TRBD1 might be the D (5 bases). This CDR3 region has 13 residues. Germline assignment: CDR1 MNHNY and CDR2 SVGAGI (reference sequence). V was pared by 2 bases and J by 11 bases, with 15 bases between.

The chain joins TRBV12-3 or TRBV12-4 to TRBJ1-1; 8 nucleotides match TRBD1. The CDR3 contains 13 residues. With 8 bases clipped from V and 3 bases from J, the junction kept 5 bases outside the gene matches. For the CDR3, the DNA is TGTGCCAGCGGGGACAGGTTTGACACTGAAGCTTTCTTT. This sequence encodes CASGDRFDTEAFF.

This chain links TRBV5-1 with TRBJ2-7; 7 nucleotides agree with TRBD1. V trimming: 4 bases; J trimming: 3 bases; junction bases outside the gene matches: 10. The CDR3 has 15 amino acids. Germline V gene lookup returns CDR1 SGHRS and CDR2 YFSETQ. The DNA of the CDR3 is TGCGCCAGCAGCCCCGCTGGACAGGTACTCTACGAGCAGTACTTC. Translation gives CASSPAGQVLYEQYF. The entire variable domain, with the rest obtained from reference TRBV5-1 and TRBJ2-7, is as follows: KAGVTQTPRYLIKTRGQQVTLSCSPISGHRSVSWYQQTPGQGLQFLFEYFSETQRNKGNFPGRFSGRQFSNSRSEMNVSTLELGDSALYLCASSPAGQVLYEQYFGPGTRLTVT.

The genes are TRBV30 and TRBJ2-3; 7 bases align to TRBD2. The germline V gene has CDR1 GTSNPN and CDR2 SVGIG (reference sequence). The CDR3 length is 15 residues. J gave up 2 bases and V 2 bases, and 7 bases lay outside the gene matches. As DNA, the CDR3 is TGTGCCTGGAGTCTCGGCGGGGGAACCACAGATACGCAGTATTTT. It yields the protein CAWSLGGGTTDTQYF.

The rearrangement links TRBV29-1 to TRBJ2-2, with 9 nucleotides matching TRBD1. The CDR3 is 13 residues long. The J segment lost 5 bases and the V segment lost 5 bases, leaving 3 bases of the junction unmatched. CDR1 is SQVTM and CDR2 is ANQGSEA in the germline V gene. The CDR3 protein is CSVTTGGTGELFF. CDR3 DNA sequence: TGCAGCGTTACGACAGGGGGTACCGGGGAGCTGTTTTTT.

This chain connects TRBV7-2 to TRBJ2-1; D is ambiguous. The V gene lost 5 bases and the J gene lost 6 bases, with 11 bases spanning the gap. CDR3 size: 13 residues. Germline CDR1 is SGHTA and CDR2 is FQGNSA. Written as DNA, the CDR3 is TGTGCCAGCAGCCCCTACAGTCCCAATGAGCAGTTCTTC. This encodes CASSPYSPNEQFF.

The rearrangement joins TRBV5-8 to TRBJ1-5; D gene uncertain. The CDR3 length is 15 residues. CDR1 is SGHTS, CDR2 YDEGEE, per germline. The V end was cut by 2 bases, the J end by 1 base, with 10 bases between. Written as DNA, the CDR3 is TGTGCCAGCAGCTTTTTAAGAGGAAGCAATCAGCCCCAGCATTTT. Amino acids: CASSFLRGSNQPQHF.

V and J are TRBV3-1 (or the pseudogene TRBV3-2) and TRBJ2-7; the D is unclear. This CDR3 comprises 13 residues. Germline V CDR1 and CDR2: LGHDT, YNNKEL (reference sequence). The ends were cut back, 4 bases at V and 2 bases at J, with 9 bases in the middle. In DNA form, the CDR3 reads TGTGCCAGCAGCCGTATGAACACCTACGAGCAGTACTTC. Translated: CASSRMNTYEQYF.

The V and J genes are TRBV12-3 or TRBV12-4 and TRBJ1-2; D call uncertain. The CDR3 sequence is 13 residues long. V gave up 5 bases and J gave up 2 bases, with 9 bases separating them. The CDR3 DNA sequence: TGTGCCAGCAGTCGAGGATGGAACTATGGCTACACCTTC. It translates to CASSRGWNYGYTF.

This clone showed up just once. This chain connects TRBV5-4 to TRBJ2-2, with D maybe TRBD1 (6 bases). Germline V lookup: CDR1 SGHNT, CDR2 YYREEE (reference sequence). The CDR3 has 14 amino acids. The V and J ends lost 5 bases and 6 bases respectively, with 14 bases between them. Here the CDR3 DNA reads TGTGCCAGCAGGACTACAGGGATTTCCGGGGAGCTGTTTTTT. Amino acid sequence: CASRTTGISGELFF.